This TCR beta chain is from a study of T cell responses to AZD1222 COVID-19 vaccine. Points from the study as a whole: Across spike, vaccine-associated CD4 TCRs were found, dominant at 160-218 and 743-854.

Turning to this clone: Antigen unknown.

TCRdb keeps only in-frame clones here, not all; method: immunoSEQ multiplex PCR. This sample has some 130,000 clones, with roughly 88% found just once. Germline V gene lookup returns CDR1 GTSNPN and CDR2 SVGIG (reference sequence). The CDR3 is 11 residues long. The germline V and J ends were trimmed by 3 bases and 6 bases, with 8 bases remaining between them. This specimen consisted of peripheral blood, obtained on day 0 of MenACWY control vaccination. This sequence was found in an adult in good health. The J gene is TRBJ1-2, the V gene TRBV30; D is uncertain. The DNA of the CDR3 is TGTGCCTGGAGCTCAGTTGATGGCTACACCTTC. Protein: CAWSSVDGYTF.